This section outlines one T cell receptor (beta chain) sequence together with its context. Its specificity is unknown. Data came from immunoSEQ multiplex PCR; TCRdb stores just in-frame clones and leaves some out. The table shows some 190,000 clones, with 70% to 90% occurring only once. These data come from a study of Ad26.COV2.S vaccination and SARS-CoV-2 variants. Between the trimmed V and J ends, which lost 0 bases and 7 bases, there was a span of 10 bases. CDR3 length equals 14 residues. The germline gives CDR1 MNHEY, CDR2 SMNVEV (reference sequence). General study results and limits: While placebo recipients had lower spike-specific TCR breadth, vaccine recipients had more.

The source was peripheral blood, collected after recovery from COVID-19. This TCR derives from a human donor who had recovered from COVID-19. V is TRBV27 and J is TRBJ1-5, with D perhaps TRBD1 (6 bases). The CDR3 nucleotides read TGTGCCAGCAGTTTATCGAGGGGGAAACAGCCCCAGCATTTT. Translating gives CASSLSRGKQPQHF.